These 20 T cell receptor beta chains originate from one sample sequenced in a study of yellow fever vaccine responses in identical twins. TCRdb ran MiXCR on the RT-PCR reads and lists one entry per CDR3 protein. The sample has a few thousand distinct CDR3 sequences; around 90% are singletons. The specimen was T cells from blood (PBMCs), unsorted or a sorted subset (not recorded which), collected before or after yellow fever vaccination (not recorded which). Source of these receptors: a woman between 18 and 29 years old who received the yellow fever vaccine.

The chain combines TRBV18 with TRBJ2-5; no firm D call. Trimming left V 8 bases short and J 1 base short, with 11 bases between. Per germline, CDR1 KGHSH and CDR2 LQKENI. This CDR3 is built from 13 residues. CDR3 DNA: TGTGCCAGCCAATTATCCCTCCAAGAGACCCAGTACTTC. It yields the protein CASQLSLQETQYF.

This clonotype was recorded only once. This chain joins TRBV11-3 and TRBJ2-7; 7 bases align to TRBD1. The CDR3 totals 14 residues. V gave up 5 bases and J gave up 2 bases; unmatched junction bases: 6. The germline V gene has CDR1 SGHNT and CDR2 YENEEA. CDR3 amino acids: CASSPDRIPYEQYF. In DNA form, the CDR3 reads TGTGCCAGCAGCCCGGACAGGATCCCCTACGAGCAGTACTTC. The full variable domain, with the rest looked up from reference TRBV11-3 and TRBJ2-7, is EAGVVQSPRYKIIEKKQPVAFWCNPISGHNTLYWYLQNLGQGPELLIRYENEEAVDDSQLPKDRFSAERLKGVDSTLKIQPAELGDSAVYLCASSPDRIPYEQYFGPGTRLTVT.

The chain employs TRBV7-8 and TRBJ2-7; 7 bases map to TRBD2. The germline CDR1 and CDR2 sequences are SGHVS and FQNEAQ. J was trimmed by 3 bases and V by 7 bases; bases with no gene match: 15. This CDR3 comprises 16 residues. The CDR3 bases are TGTGCCAGCACCTTCCCTCTAGGGGAGCGGGGCTACGAGCAGTACTTC. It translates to CASTFPLGERGYEQYF.

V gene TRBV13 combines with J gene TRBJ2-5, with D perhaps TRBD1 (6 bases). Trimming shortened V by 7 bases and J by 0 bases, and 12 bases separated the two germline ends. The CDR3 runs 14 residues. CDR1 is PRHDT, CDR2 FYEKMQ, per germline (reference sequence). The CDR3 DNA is TGTGCCAGCACCCTCGGGACATACCAAGAGACCCAGTACTTC. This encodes CASTLGTYQETQYF.

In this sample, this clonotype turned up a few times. CDR3 sequence reads: CAISESPTPGDGYTF. CDR3 in DNA: TGTGCCATCAGTGAGTCGCCCACGCCCGGCGATGGCTACACCTTC. V gene TRBV10-3 combines with J gene TRBJ1-2; D ambiguous. Trimming removed 0 bases at V and 6 bases at J, with 14 bases between. Germline CDR1 reads ENHRY; CDR2 reads SYGVKD. This CDR3 spans 15 amino acids.

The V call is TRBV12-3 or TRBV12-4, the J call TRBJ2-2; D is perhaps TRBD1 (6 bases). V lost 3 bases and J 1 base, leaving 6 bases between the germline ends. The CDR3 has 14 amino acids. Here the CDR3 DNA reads TGTGCCAGCAGTTTGACAGGGAACACCGGGGAGCTGTTTTTT. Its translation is CASSLTGNTGELFF.

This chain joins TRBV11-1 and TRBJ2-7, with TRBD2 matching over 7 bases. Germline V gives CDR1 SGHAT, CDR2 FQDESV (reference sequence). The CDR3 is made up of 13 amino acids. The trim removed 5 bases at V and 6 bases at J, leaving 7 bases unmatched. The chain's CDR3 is CASSPSGGLEQYF. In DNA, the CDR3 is TGTGCCAGCAGCCCCTCGGGAGGTCTCGAGCAGTACTTC.

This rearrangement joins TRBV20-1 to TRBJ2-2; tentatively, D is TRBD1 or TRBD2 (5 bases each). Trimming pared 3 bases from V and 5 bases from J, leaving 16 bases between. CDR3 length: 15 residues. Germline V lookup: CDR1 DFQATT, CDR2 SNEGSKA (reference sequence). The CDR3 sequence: CSARPPGRVTGELFF. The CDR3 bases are TGCAGTGCTAGGCCCCCGGGACGGGTAACCGGGGAGCTGTTTTTT.

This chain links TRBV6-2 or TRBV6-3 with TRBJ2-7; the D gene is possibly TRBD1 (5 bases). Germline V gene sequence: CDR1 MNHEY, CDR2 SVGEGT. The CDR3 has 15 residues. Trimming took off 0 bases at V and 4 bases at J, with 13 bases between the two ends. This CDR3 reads CASSYSETASYEQYF. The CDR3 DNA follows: TGTGCCAGCAGTTACTCGGAGACAGCATCTTACGAGCAGTACTTC.

As DNA, the CDR3 is TGTGCCAGCAGCGGCAGACAGGGCTCCTACAATGAGCAGTTCTTC. As protein: CASSGRQGSYNEQFF. The gene calls are TRBV11-3 and TRBJ2-1; 7 bases line up with TRBD1. This CDR3 region has 15 residues. Trimming took 5 bases from V and 0 from J; bases not matched to a gene: 4. CDR1 SGHNT and CDR2 YENEEA come from the germline V gene. Using reference TRBV11-3 and TRBJ2-1 for the parts outside the CDR3, the full variable domain is EAGVVQSPRYKIIEKKQPVAFWCNPISGHNTLYWYLQNLGQGPELLIRYENEEAVDDSQLPKDRFSAERLKGVDSTLKIQPAELGDSAVYLCASSGRQGSYNEQFFGPGTRLTVL.

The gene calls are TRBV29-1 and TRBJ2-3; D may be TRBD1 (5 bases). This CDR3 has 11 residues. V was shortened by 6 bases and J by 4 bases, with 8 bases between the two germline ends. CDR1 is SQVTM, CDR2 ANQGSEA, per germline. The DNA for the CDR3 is TGCAGCGTGCAGGGTGCAGATACGCAGTATTTT. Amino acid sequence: CSVQGADTQYF.

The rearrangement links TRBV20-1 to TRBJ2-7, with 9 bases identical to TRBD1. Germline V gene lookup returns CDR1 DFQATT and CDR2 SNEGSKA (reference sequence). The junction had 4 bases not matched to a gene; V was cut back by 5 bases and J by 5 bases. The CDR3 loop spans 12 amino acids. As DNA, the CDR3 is TGCAGTGCTCACAGGGGGCTCGACGAGCAGTACTTC. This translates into CSAHRGLDEQYF.

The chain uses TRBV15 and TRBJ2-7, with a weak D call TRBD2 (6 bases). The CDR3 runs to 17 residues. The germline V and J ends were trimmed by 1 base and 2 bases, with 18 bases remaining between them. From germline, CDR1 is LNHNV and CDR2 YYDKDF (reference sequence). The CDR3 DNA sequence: TGTGCCACCAGCAGAGCTAGGGGATCGGGGGATCCCTACGAGCAGTACTTC. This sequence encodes CATSRARGSGDPYEQYF.

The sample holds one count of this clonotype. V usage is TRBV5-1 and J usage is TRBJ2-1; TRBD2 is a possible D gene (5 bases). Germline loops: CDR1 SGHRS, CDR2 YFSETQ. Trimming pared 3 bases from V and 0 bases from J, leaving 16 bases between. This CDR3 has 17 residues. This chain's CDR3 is CASSSPSRSNSYNEQFF. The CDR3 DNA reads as TGCGCCAGCAGCTCACCTAGCCGCAGTAACTCCTACAATGAGCAGTTCTTC.

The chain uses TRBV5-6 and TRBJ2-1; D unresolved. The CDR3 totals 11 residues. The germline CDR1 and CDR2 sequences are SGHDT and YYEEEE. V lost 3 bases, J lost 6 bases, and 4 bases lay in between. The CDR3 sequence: CASSSGNEQFF. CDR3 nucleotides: TGTGCCAGCAGCTCTGGCAATGAGCAGTTCTTC.

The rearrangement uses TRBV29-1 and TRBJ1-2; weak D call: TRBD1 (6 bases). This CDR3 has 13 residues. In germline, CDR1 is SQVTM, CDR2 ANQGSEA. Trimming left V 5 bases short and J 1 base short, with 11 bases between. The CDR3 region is CSVYQDSNYGYTF. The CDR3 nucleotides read TGCAGCGTTTACCAGGACAGTAACTATGGCTACACCTTC.

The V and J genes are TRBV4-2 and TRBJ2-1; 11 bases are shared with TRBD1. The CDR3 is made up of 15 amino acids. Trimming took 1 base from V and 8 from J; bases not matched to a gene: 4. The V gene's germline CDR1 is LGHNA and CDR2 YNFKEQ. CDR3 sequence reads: CASSQVGQGADEQFF. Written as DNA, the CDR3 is TGTGCCAGCAGCCAAGTAGGACAGGGGGCGGATGAGCAGTTCTTC.

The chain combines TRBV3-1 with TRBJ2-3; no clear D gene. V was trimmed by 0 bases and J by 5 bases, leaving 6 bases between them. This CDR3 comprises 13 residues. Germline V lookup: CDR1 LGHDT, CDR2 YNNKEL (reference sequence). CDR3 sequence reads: CASSQDQVDTQYF. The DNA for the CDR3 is TGTGCCAGCAGCCAAGATCAGGTAGATACGCAGTATTTT.

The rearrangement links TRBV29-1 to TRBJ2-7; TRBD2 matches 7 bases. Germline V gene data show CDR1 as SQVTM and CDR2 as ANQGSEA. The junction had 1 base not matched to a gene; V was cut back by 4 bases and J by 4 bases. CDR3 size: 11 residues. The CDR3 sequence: CSVGEGYEQYF. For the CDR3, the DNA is TGCAGCGTTGGGGAGGGGTACGAGCAGTACTTC.

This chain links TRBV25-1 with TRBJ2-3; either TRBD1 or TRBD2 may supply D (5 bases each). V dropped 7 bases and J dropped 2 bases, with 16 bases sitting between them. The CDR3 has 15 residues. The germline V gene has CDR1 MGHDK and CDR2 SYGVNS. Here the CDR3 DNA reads TGTGCCAGCAACTCCTTGGGGGAACCCACAGATACGCAGTATTTT. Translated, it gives CASNSLGEPTDTQYF.